This T cell receptor (beta chain) was documented in a study of blood T cell repertoires in COVID-19. Study details: Donors in the United States, Italy and Spain gave samples during acute or convalescent COVID-19.

V was shortened by 0 bases and J by 3 bases, with 6 bases between the two germline ends. This CDR3 is 13 amino acids long. The germline V gene encodes CDR1 SGHRS and CDR2 YFSETQ. Authors' analysis steps: Counts of nucleated cells, estimated from reference gene primer amplification, were obtained. TCRdb's copy holds only in-frame clones and misses some; the assay was immunoSEQ multiplex PCR. From that table come the V and J calls and clone size; the DNA was used to work out D and trimming. The sample includes approximately 300,000 clones, roughly 85% of them seen just once. Donors in Cohort 3 counted as recovered after two negative PCRs, clearance, or symptom resolution.

This chain joins TRBV5-1 and TRBJ1-1; D ambiguous. The sequence came from a woman in her twenties or thirties who had recovered from COVID-19. Input material: PBMCs or T cells enriched from blood (not recorded which). CDR3 residues: CASSLAVDTEAFF. The CDR3 region has the DNA TGCGCCAGCAGCTTGGCGGTTGACACTGAAGCTTTCTTT.